This T cell receptor (beta chain) was recovered during a study of T cells in localized non-small cell lung cancer. Study-wide results and limits: Overall survival was longer when the density of T cells in the blood was higher.

Measured with immunoSEQ multiplex PCR; TCRdb has only the in-frame clones, and not every one. The repertoire has 1,200 or so clones, around two fifths of them found once; the top ten carry 20% to 25%. The CDR3 runs to 15 residues. The V gene's germline CDR1 is SGHNT and CDR2 YENEEA. V lost 3 bases, J lost 4 bases, and 15 bases lay in between. This clone is labeled medium-sized. No antigen is known for it. Different DNA sequences within this sample yield the same CDR3. The sample was normal lung tissue next to the tumor, taken before any cancer treatment. The chain carries TRBV11-3 and TRBJ1-2; TRBD1 might be the D (5 bases). The receptor was derived from a woman aged 35 to 70 with stage I lung adenocarcinoma. For the CDR3, the DNA is TGTGCCAGCAGCTTGGCTCCAGGGCTGAGCTATGGCTACACCTTC. This sequence encodes CASSLAPGLSYGYTF.